These T cell receptor beta chains were read from a single sample in a study of PD-1 blockade in classical Hodgkin lymphoma. Measured with immunoSEQ multiplex PCR; TCRdb has only the in-frame clones, and not every one. Counted here are tens of thousands of clones, over 65% occurring once; the ten biggest clones make up 16%. The material was peripheral blood mononuclear cells (PBMCs), obtained before the second cycle of nivolumab. The receptors come from a human donor with classical Hodgkin lymphoma. Both conserved end residues are part of each CDR3. The D gene is left open where the match is weak. Expanded clones get a size class; other rows say once, few or many, or leave the size out.

TRBJ2-1 | NA | TRBV18 | NA | CASSQYGAIYNEQFF | TGTGCCAGCTCACAATACGGGGCTATATACAATGAGCAGTTCTTC
TRBJ2-3 | NA | TRBV5-1 | NA | CASSLGLGSDTQYF | TGCGCCAGCAGCTTGGGGCTAGGGTCGGATACGCAGTATTTT
TRBJ2-3 | NA | TRBV2 | TRBD2 | CASKGGTSSRTDTQYF | TGTGCCAGCAAGGGCGGGACTAGCAGCCGCACAGATACGCAGTATTTT
TRBJ2-2 | NA | TRBV11-2 | NA | CASSQDPGTPTGELFF | TGTGCCAGCAGCCAAGACCCCGGGACACCGACCGGGGAGCTGTTTTTT
TRBJ1-3 | NA | TRBV4-3 | NA | CASSQDDRTYTIYF | TGCGCCAGCAGCCAAGATGATAGGACCTACACCATATATTTT
TRBJ1-2 | once | TRBV9 | TRBD1 | CASSRPRDRDLYGYTF | TGTGCCAGCAGCCGCCCCCGGGACAGGGATCTATATGGCTACACCTTC
TRBJ2-5 | NA | TRBV19 | NA | CASSIDTRVGGTQYF | TGTGCCAGTAGTATAGATACGAGGGTTGGGGGGACCCAGTACTTC
TRBJ2-7 | NA | TRBV7-9 | TRBD1 | CASSLGQGARNEQYF | TGTGCCAGCAGCTTAGGACAGGGGGCAAGAAACGAGCAGTACTTC
TRBJ2-7 | once | TRBV27 | NA | CASSFGYSYEQYF | TGTGCCAGCAGTTTCGGGTACTCCTACGAGCAGTACTTC
TRBJ2-5 | NA | TRBV7-2 | TRBD1 | CASSLVGQGAPFQETQYF | TGTGCCAGCAGTCTAGTGGGACAGGGGGCACCATTTCAAGAGACCCAGTACTTC
TRBJ1-1 | NA | TRBV6-5 | NA | CASSYSIWGAAEAFF | TGTGCCAGCAGTTACTCGATATGGGGGGCTGCTGAAGCTTTCTTT
TRBJ2-5 | NA | TRBV4-2 | NA | CASSQLGGETQYF | TGTGCCAGCAGCCAACTCGGGGGAGAGACCCAGTACTTC
TRBJ2-3 | NA | TRBV6-5 | TRBD2 | CASSGTSGVTDTQYF | TGTGCCAGCAGTGGGACTAGCGGGGTCACAGATACGCAGTATTTT
TRBJ2-7 | NA | TRBV5-1 | TRBD1 | CASSPPGGQGSYEQYF | TGCGCCAGCAGCCCCCCAGGGGGACAGGGGTCCTACGAGCAGTACTTC
TRBJ2-3 | few | TRBV5-1 | NA | CASSLAGGAGTDTQYF | TGCGCCAGCAGCTTGGCTGGGGGGGCTGGCACAGATACGCAGTATTTT
TRBJ1-2 | NA | TRBV6-1 | NA | CASSEGGGAGYGYTF | TGTGCCAGCAGTGAGGGGGGGGGCGCTGGCTATGGCTACACCTTC
TRBJ1-1 | NA | TRBV4-3 | NA | CASSQRFSGEGDTEAFF | TGCGCCAGCAGCCAGCGTTTCTCAGGGGAAGGGGACACTGAAGCTTTCTTT
TRBJ1-6 | NA | TRBV5-4 | TRBD1 | CASSQTGQGLSPLHF | TGTGCCAGCAGCCAAACGGGACAGGGGCTTTCACCCCTCCACTTT
TRBJ1-5 | NA | TRBV2 | NA | CASSARDIPSYQPQHF | TGTGCCAGCAGCGCACGGGATATCCCTTCTTATCAGCCCCAGCATTTT
TRBJ2-4 | NA | TRBV7-8 | NA | CASSPAGVAKNIQYF | TGTGCCAGCAGCCCGGCGGGTGTAGCCAAAAACATTCAGTACTTC
TRBJ2-3 | NA | TRBV11-2 | NA | CASSLDLTDTQYF | TGTGCCAGCAGCTTAGATCTAACGGATACGCAGTATTTT
TRBJ1-6 | NA | TRBV5-4 | NA | CASKENNSPLHF | TGTGCCAGCAAAGAGAATAATTCACCCCTCCACTTT
TRBJ1-5 | NA | TRBV6-9 | TRBD1 | CASRQNRGGGNQPQHF | TGTGCCAGCAGGCAGAACAGGGGAGGGGGCAATCAGCCCCAGCATTTT
TRBJ2-2 | NA | TRBV11-2 | NA | CASSLGLGENTGELFF | TGTGCCAGCAGCTTAGGTCTCGGGGAGAACACCGGGGAGCTGTTTTTT
TRBJ2-5 | NA | TRBV18 | NA | CASSPLGEQETQYF | TGTGCCAGCTCACCCCTGGGCGAGCAAGAGACCCAGTACTTC
TRBJ1-5 | few | TRBV2 | TRBD1 | CASKVAGGSNQPQHF | TGTGCCAGCAAGGTAGCAGGGGGAAGCAATCAGCCCCAGCATTTT
TRBJ2-3 | NA | TRBV4-3 | TRBD1 | CASSQERRTGDTDTQYF | TGCGCCAGCAGCCAAGAGCGGAGGACAGGGGACACAGATACGCAGTATTTT
TRBJ2-7 | NA | TRBV27 | NA | CASSLTSAYEQYF | TGTGCCAGCAGTCTGACAAGCGCCTACGAGCAGTACTTC
TRBJ2-1 | NA | TRBV18 | TRBD1 | CASSRPGQGTYNEQFF | TGTGCCAGCTCTCGTCCGGGACAGGGGACCTACAATGAGCAGTTCTTC
TRBJ2-1 | NA | TRBV19 | NA | CASSERIGPEQFF | TGTGCCAGTAGTGAGAGGATAGGGCCCGAGCAGTTCTTC
TRBJ1-6 | NA | TRBV6-1 | NA | CATTRLDSVNSPLHF | TGTGCCACCACCAGGCTGGACAGCGTTAATTCACCCCTCCACTTT
TRBJ2-7 | NA | TRBV9 | TRBD1 | CASSAPLSTGSYEQYF | TGTGCCAGCAGCGCTCCTCTATCGACAGGGTCCTACGAGCAGTACTTC
TRBJ1-4 | NA | TRBV7-8 | NA | CASSFGDQNEKLFF | TGTGCCAGCAGCTTCGGGGACCAAAATGAAAAACTGTTTTTT
TRBJ2-5 | once | TRBV18 | NA | CASSPVAAEETQYF | TGTGCCAGCTCACCGGTGGCAGCAGAAGAGACCCAGTACTTC
TRBJ2-3 | NA | TRBV27 | TRBD2 | CASSLVGGASTDTQYF | TGTGCCAGCAGTTTAGTCGGGGGGGCAAGCACAGATACGCAGTATTTT
TRBJ2-5 | NA | TRBV2 | NA | CASSEERKETQYF | TGTGCCAGCAGTGAAGAGCGAAAAGAGACCCAGTACTTC
TRBJ1-4 | NA | TRBV28 | NA | CASSPMGHANEKLFF | TGTGCCAGCAGTCCTATGGGACACGCTAATGAAAAACTGTTTTTT
TRBJ2-2 | once | TRBV5-1 | TRBD1 | CASRPGTGGVNTGELFF | TGCGCCAGCAGGCCGGGGACAGGGGGAGTGAACACCGGGGAGCTGTTTTTT
TRBJ1-1 | once | TRBV5-4 | NA | CASSLAGAGWGTEAFF | TGTGCCAGCAGCTTGGCGGGGGCAGGATGGGGCACTGAAGCTTTCTTT
TRBJ2-4 | NA | TRBV30 | NA | CAWEAGEAKNIQYF | TGTGCCTGGGAGGCTGGGGAGGCCAAAAACATTCAGTACTTC
TRBJ2-7 | NA | TRBV7-2 | NA | CASSLVTGGSYEQYF | TGTGCCAGCAGCTTAGTAACCGGGGGTTCCTACGAGCAGTACTTC
TRBJ2-7 | NA | TRBV7-8 | TRBD2 | CASSSLTVGGVGEQYF | TGTGCCAGCAGCTCCCTCACAGTGGGGGGGGTAGGCGAGCAGTACTTC
TRBJ2-3 | NA | TRBV5-4 | TRBD2 | CASSTSGGADTQYF | TGTGCCAGCAGCACTAGCGGGGGGGCTGATACGCAGTATTTT
TRBJ2-7 | NA | TRBV5-1 | TRBD2 | CASSAGLAGTYEQYF | TGCGCCAGCAGCGCTGGACTAGCGGGGACCTACGAGCAGTACTTC
TRBJ1-2 | once | TRBV9 | NA | CASSGTRDYGYTF | TGTGCCAGCAGCGGGACGCGCGACTATGGCTACACCTTC
TRBJ2-7 | NA | TRBV9 | NA | CASSPSPSNSYEQYF | TGTGCCAGCAGCCCCTCCCCGTCCAACTCCTACGAGCAGTACTTC
TRBJ1-5 | NA | TRBV10-1 | NA | CASKRSRHNQPQHF | TGCGCCAGCAAGCGCAGCCGACACAATCAGCCCCAGCATTTT
TRBJ2-2 | NA | TRBV6-5 | NA | CASTRVNTGELFF | TGTGCCAGCACCAGGGTGAACACCGGGGAGCTGTTTTTT
TRBJ1-6 | few | TRBV6-6 | NA | CASSYSNRANGSPLHF | TGTGCCAGCAGTTACTCGAACAGGGCTAATGGTTCACCCCTCCACTTT
TRBJ2-7 | few | TRBV10-2 | NA | CASSEEHPYEQYF | TGCGCCAGCAGTGAAGAACATCCCTACGAGCAGTACTTC
TRBJ1-3 | few | TRBV7-3 | NA | CASSRLGGGSGNTIYF | TGTGCCAGCAGCCGCCTTGGGGGGGGCTCTGGAAACACCATATATTTT